These 15 T cell receptor beta chains were sequenced from one sample in a study of cytomegalovirus exposure and HLA in healthy donors. The primer mix had 60 Vbeta and 13 Jbeta primers. Clones were read by immunoSEQ multiplex PCR, and TCRdb kept only the in-frame ones, dropping some. Of 120,000 to 150,000 clones in the sample, about 80% are singletons; the top ten hold 1.5% to 2%. The sample comprised PBMCs. These receptors were taken from a woman aged 40 to 55 in good health and CMV-seronegative.

V usage is TRBV11-3 and J usage is TRBJ1-6; perhaps TRBD1 as D (5 bases). This CDR3 contains 13 residues. CDR1 is SGHNT and CDR2 is YENEEA in the germline V gene. Trimming removed 1 base at V and 10 bases at J, with 8 bases between. The CDR3 DNA follows: TGTGCCAGCAGCTTAGGGGGGGGATCACCCCTCCACTTT. It specifies CASSLGGGSPLHF. Complete variable domain (other parts from reference TRBV11-3 and TRBJ1-6): EAGVVQSPRYKIIEKKQPVAFWCNPISGHNTLYWYLQNLGQGPELLIRYENEEAVDDSQLPKDRFSAERLKGVDSTLKIQPAELGDSAVYLCASSLGGGSPLHFGNGTRLTVT.

V and J are TRBV30 and TRBJ1-6; D is uncertain. Germline values: CDR1 GTSNPN, CDR2 SVGIG (reference sequence). The CDR3 extends over 12 amino acids. The V and J ends lost 4 bases and 7 bases respectively, with 8 bases between them. The CDR3 nucleotides read TGTGCCTGGACCAAACTAAATTCACCCCTCCACTTT. Residues: CAWTKLNSPLHF.

J is TRBJ2-3 and V is TRBV28, with D possibly being TRBD1 (5 bases). The CDR3 contains 14 residues. Germline V gene data show CDR1 as MDHEN and CDR2 as SYDVKM. Trimming left V 7 bases short and J 6 bases short, with 17 bases between. The CDR3 loop is CASIGEGASDTQYF. In DNA, the CDR3 is TGTGCCAGCATAGGGGAAGGGGCGTCGGATACGCAGTATTTT.

Here the CDR3 DNA reads TGCGCCAGCAGCCGGACAGGGGGCAGGGAGACCCAGTACTTC. The encoded protein is CASSRTGGRETQYF. The rearrangement joins TRBV5-1 to TRBJ2-5; TRBD1 matches 11 bases. V was pared by 4 bases and J by 5 bases, with 4 bases of the junction left unmatched. CDR3 length equals 14 residues. Germline-derived CDR1 and CDR2 are SGHRS and YFSETQ. The complete variable domain, with remaining parts taken from reference TRBV5-1 and TRBJ2-5, reads KAGVTQTPRYLIKTRGQQVTLSCSPISGHRSVSWYQQTPGQGLQFLFEYFSETQRNKGNFPGRFSGRQFSNSRSEMNVSTLELGDSALYLCASSRTGGRETQYFGPGTRLLVL.

This clone was found once. The gene calls are TRBV4-1 and TRBJ1-3; 10 nucleotides agree with TRBD1. The CDR3 covers 18 residues. The trim removed 1 base at V and 4 bases at J, leaving 10 bases unmatched. CDR1 and CDR2 (germline): MGHRA, YSYEKL. The CDR3 nucleotides are TGCGCCAGCAGCCAAGTGGGTATGACAGGGGGCCTCGGAAACACCATATATTTT. This encodes CASSQVGMTGGLGNTIYF.

In DNA, the CDR3 is TGCGCCAGCAGCCCTGGGGCAGGGCCCTCCTACGAGCAGTACTTC. As protein: CASSPGAGPSYEQYF. J is TRBJ2-7 and V is TRBV5-1; tentative D call: TRBD1 (5 bases). CDR3 length: 15 amino acids. V lost 4 bases, J lost 0 bases, and 14 bases lay in between. Per germline, CDR1 SGHRS and CDR2 YFSETQ.

J is TRBJ2-6 and V is TRBV5-6; D unresolved. The CDR3 spans 15 residues. Germline V gene lookup returns CDR1 SGHDT and CDR2 YYEEEE. Trimming removed 0 bases at V and 1 base at J, with 5 bases between. CDR3 amino acids: CASSLVTSGANVLTF. Here the CDR3 DNA reads TGTGCCAGCAGCTTGGTAACTTCTGGGGCCAACGTCCTGACTTTC.

The rearrangement uses TRBV11-2 and TRBJ2-6, with D maybe TRBD1 (6 bases). This CDR3 has 18 amino acids. The germline gives CDR1 SGHAT, CDR2 FQNNGV. Trimming stripped 1 base from V and 0 bases from J, with 13 bases between. The CDR3 spells CASSLVLQGSSGANVLTF. The DNA of the CDR3 is TGTGCCAGCAGCTTAGTACTACAGGGAAGCTCTGGGGCCAACGTCCTGACTTTC.

The chain couples TRBV28 to TRBJ1-1; tentative D call: TRBD1 (5 bases). There are 14 residues in the CDR3. Trimming took off 3 bases at V and 5 bases at J, with 13 bases between the two ends. CDR1 MDHEN and CDR2 SYDVKM come from the germline V gene. The CDR3 coding sequence is TGTGCCAGCAGTTTCCGGGGGTTGGGGACTGAAGCTTTCTTT. It codes for CASSFRGLGTEAFF.

This chain joins TRBV7-9 and TRBJ2-3; perhaps TRBD2 as D (5 bases). Per germline, CDR1 SEHNR and CDR2 FQNEAQ (reference sequence). This CDR3 comprises 15 residues. Trimming removed 4 bases from V and 2 bases from J, with 13 bases in between. The CDR3 coding sequence is TGTGCCAGCAGCTCCTGGACTGATTACACAGATACGCAGTATTTT. This gives the protein CASSSWTDYTDTQYF. The full variable domain, its missing parts supplied by reference TRBV7-9 and TRBJ2-3, is DTGVSQNPRHKITKRGQNVTFRCDPISEHNRLYWYRQTLGQGPEFLTYFQNEAQLEKSRLLSDRFSAERPKGSFSTLEIQRTEQGDSAMYLCASSSWTDYTDTQYFGPGTRLTVL.

The chain links TRBV7-3 to TRBJ2-7; 8 bases line up with TRBD1. Germline values: CDR1 SGHTA, CDR2 FQGTGA. Germline trimming cut 5 bases from V and 2 bases from J; bases unmatched to any gene: 8. The CDR3 length is 15 residues. In DNA form, the CDR3 reads TGTGCCAGCAGCATTGGGGCAGGGGGCCCCTACGAGCAGTACTTC. Translation: CASSIGAGGPYEQYF.

A few counts support this clone. The V and J genes are TRBV6-4 and TRBJ2-3; D is perhaps TRBD1 (6 bases). Germline V gives CDR1 MRHNA, CDR2 SNTAGT. Trimming left V 6 bases short and J 1 base short, with 20 bases between. The CDR3 has 17 residues. Here the CDR3 DNA reads TGTGCCAGCAGCCCTCAAGGGCAGGGGTTTGGCACAGATACGCAGTATTTT. Protein product: CASSPQGQGFGTDTQYF.

In this sample, this clone turned up once. This sequence joins TRBV28 and TRBJ1-5; D may be TRBD1 (5 bases). Germline values: CDR1 MDHEN, CDR2 SYDVKM. Trimming took 8 bases from V and 2 from J, leaving 13 bases between them. This CDR3 contains 14 residues. CDR3 protein: CASRGGEGNQPQHF. The CDR3 nucleotides read TGTGCCAGCCGGGGGGGTGAGGGCAATCAGCCCCAGCATTTT. The variable domain in full, with the rest retrieved from reference TRBV28 and TRBJ1-5, is DVKVTQSSRYLVKRTGEKVFLECVQDMDHENMFWYRQDPGLGLRLIYFSYDVKMKEKGDIPEGYSVSREKKERFSLILESASTNQTSMYLCASRGGEGNQPQHFGDGTRLSIL.

V gene TRBV12-5 combines with J gene TRBJ1-1; perhaps TRBD1 as D (5 bases). The CDR3 consists of 12 residues. V lost 2 bases to trimming and J lost 8 bases, with 9 bases between them. Germline V gene lookup returns CDR1 LGHNT and CDR2 FRNRAP. Written as DNA, the CDR3 is TGTGCTAGTGGTTTGTCGACAGCCGAAGCTTTCTTT. Its protein is CASGLSTAEAFF.

This clone has just one count. The chain joins TRBV11-2 to TRBJ2-5, with D tentatively TRBD2 (5 bases). The CDR3 has 13 residues. CDR1 and CDR2 (germline): SGHAT, FQNNGV. V was pared by 3 bases and J by 10 bases, with 15 bases between. CDR3 sequence: CASSFRAGRDQYF. For the CDR3, the DNA is TGTGCCAGCAGCTTTAGGGCGGGTCGAGACCAGTACTTC. Combining the CDR3 with reference TRBV11-2 and TRBJ2-5 gives the whole variable domain EAGVAQSPRYKIIEKRQSVAFWCNPISGHATLYWYQQILGQGPKLLIQFQNNGVVDDSQLPKDRFSAERLKGVDSTLKIQPAKLEDSAVYLCASSFRAGRDQYFGPGTRLLVL.